The 11 T cell receptor beta chains below were found in one sample sequenced in a study of blood T cell repertoires in COVID-19. The assay was immunoSEQ multiplex PCR, and TCRdb's table has in-frame clones only and misses some. The repertoire holds about 400,000 clones, with 89% as singletons. The sample consisted of PBMCs or T cells enriched from blood (not recorded which). The receptors were gathered from a woman aged 25-40 years who had recovered from COVID-19.

As to this clone: The junction does not match germline at one end; this may be a read error. This sequence joins TRBV7-7 and TRBJ2-4; 7 bases line up with TRBD2. Germline V gene data show CDR1 as SSHAT and CDR2 as FNYEAQ (reference sequence). The CDR3 spans 19 residues. The CDR3 DNA reads as TGTGCTAGCAGCTTAGGAGATAAGTTAGCGGGCGAAGCCAAAAACATTCAGTACTTC. This translates into CASSLGDKLAGEAKNIQYF.

The chain joins TRBV2 to TRBJ1-1; D is undetermined. The V and J ends lost 3 bases and 8 bases respectively, with 10 bases between them. The CDR3 runs 12 residues. Germline values: CDR1 SNHLY, CDR2 FYNNEI. CDR3 in amino acids: CASSDQLAEAFF. In DNA form, the CDR3 reads TGTGCCAGCAGTGATCAATTAGCCGAAGCTTTCTTT.

The chain recombines TRBV20-1 with TRBJ2-7; 10 bases agree with TRBD2. This CDR3 region has 14 residues. Unmatched junction bases numbered 6, after V lost 3 bases and J lost 4 bases. Per the germline V gene, CDR1 is DFQATT and CDR2 is SNEGSKA (reference sequence). In nucleotides, the CDR3 is TGCAGTGCTAGTCTGGCTAGCGGGAGTTACGAGCAGTACTTC. Translated: CSASLASGSYEQYF.

The CDR3 bases are TGTGCCAGCAGCCAATACTCCACCGGGACAGGCCTATCTGGGGCCAACGTCCTGACTTTC. This translates into CASSQYSTGTGLSGANVLTF. This chain connects TRBV4-2 to TRBJ2-6; 8 bases map to TRBD1. CDR1 is LGHNA and CDR2 is YNFKEQ in the germline V gene. The trim removed 2 bases at V and 1 base at J, leaving 13 bases unmatched. There are 20 residues in the CDR3.

The rearrangement uses TRBV7-9 and TRBJ2-3; a weak D match, TRBD1 (5 bases). V was clipped by 9 bases and J by 3 bases, with 19 bases between them. The CDR3 sequence is 15 residues long. Germline CDR1 is SEHNR and CDR2 is FQNEAQ (reference sequence). In DNA form, the CDR3 reads TGTGCCAGTTCCAAACCAGGGTTTTTTACAGATACGCAGTATTTT. Translation gives CASSKPGFFTDTQYF.

J is TRBJ1-1 and V is TRBV6-5; 7 positions agree with TRBD1. CDR3 length: 13 residues. Germline V gene sequence: CDR1 MNHEY, CDR2 SVGAGI. Germline trimming cut 6 bases from V and 3 bases from J; bases unmatched to any gene: 4. In DNA, the CDR3 is TGTGCCAGCAGCGGACAGGAGTACACTGAAGCTTTCTTT. This sequence encodes CASSGQEYTEAFF.

The chain joins TRBV11-2 to TRBJ1-2, with 7 bases lining up with TRBD1. CDR3 length: 14 amino acids. V was clipped by 1 base and J by 8 bases; unmatched bases: 7. Germline V gives CDR1 SGHAT, CDR2 FQNNGV. The CDR3 spells CASSLGHRGSGYTF. CDR3 in DNA: TGTGCCAGCAGCTTAGGCCACAGGGGAAGCGGCTACACCTTC.

This clone appeared a single time. The chain employs TRBV7-3 and TRBJ1-1, with TRBD1 matching 7 bases. Germline V gene lookup returns CDR1 SGHTA and CDR2 FQGTGA. CDR3 length: 14 residues. With V trimmed by 4 bases and J by 1 base, 3 bases remained unmatched. CDR3 residues: CASSSQGPNTEAFF. Here the CDR3 DNA reads TGTGCCAGCAGCTCACAGGGGCCGAACACTGAAGCTTTCTTT.

The rearrangement links TRBV3-1 (or the pseudogene TRBV3-2) to TRBJ1-3; D may be TRBD1 (5 bases). The CDR3 is 16 residues long. Per the germline V gene, CDR1 is LGHDT and CDR2 is YNNKEL (reference sequence). The V end lost 0 bases, the J end lost 0 bases, and 9 bases lay between the germline ends. Here the CDR3 reads CASSQEPGGSGNTIYF. As DNA, the CDR3 is TGTGCCAGCAGCCAAGAACCCGGGGGCTCTGGAAACACCATATATTTT.

The chain recombines TRBV30 with TRBJ2-2; D is perhaps TRBD1 (5 bases). The CDR3 sequence is 13 residues long. Germline V CDR1 and CDR2: GTSNPN, SVGIG (reference sequence). The V and J ends lost 1 base and 6 bases respectively, with 9 bases between them. The CDR3 region is CAWSAGLAGELFF. DNA of the CDR3: TGTGCCTGGAGTGCAGGGCTTGCCGGGGAGCTGTTTTTT.

The chain employs TRBV18 and TRBJ2-1; 10 nucleotides agree with TRBD2. Germline V lookup: CDR1 KGHSH, CDR2 LQKENI. Losses at the gene ends were 5 bases for V and 5 bases for J; bases not matched to a gene: 6. The CDR3 is made up of 15 amino acids. CDR3 loop: CASSASGGYHNEQFF. The CDR3 DNA follows: TGTGCCAGCTCAGCTAGCGGGGGATACCACAATGAGCAGTTCTTC.